This is a list of T cell receptor beta chains from one sample in a study of shared clonotypes between healthy human individuals. Repertoires were generated with immunoSEQ multiplex PCR, while TCRdb's copy carries only in-frame clones and drops some. Found here are about a million clones, approximately 80% of them singletons; the top ten hold roughly 0.82%. The material sequenced was memory CD4+ T cells from PBMCs. These receptor sequences come from a man aged 18-30 years in good health. Some clones in this sample may be carry-over from other donors' samples. Each CDR3 is given with its conserved first and last residue. D genes are given only for firm matches. Clone size is stated in some rows and not others, as once, few, many or a class when expanded.

J gene: TRBJ2-7; clone size: -; D gene: TRBD2; V gene: TRBV4-1; CDR3 protein: CASSRISSGSSYEQYF; CDR3 DNA: TGCGCCAGCAGCCGAATCAGTAGCGGGAGTAGCTACGAGCAGTACTTC
J gene: TRBJ2-2; clone size: -; D gene: TRBD2; V gene: TRBV29-1; CDR3 protein: CSLDGTGGPRTGELFF; CDR3 DNA: TGCAGCCTTGACGGGACGGGAGGGCCCCGGACCGGGGAGCTGTTTTTT
J gene: TRBJ2-1; clone size: -; D gene: -; V gene: TRBV5-1; CDR3 protein: CASRLAVIGEQFF; CDR3 DNA: TGCGCCAGCAGATTGGCTGTAATCGGTGAGCAGTTCTTC
J gene: TRBJ2-7; clone size: -; D gene: -; V gene: TRBV9; CDR3 protein: CASSVGAGAAQYF; CDR3 DNA: TGTGCCAGCAGCGTAGGGGCCGGGGCGGCGCAGTACTTC
J gene: TRBJ2-7; clone size: -; D gene: TRBD1; V gene: TRBV2; CDR3 protein: CASSPTGTGDRYF; CDR3 DNA: TGTGCCAGCAGTCCAACCGGGACAGGGGACCGGTACTTC
J gene: TRBJ1-2; clone size: -; D gene: -; V gene: TRBV10-3; CDR3 protein: CAISEYAGIYTF; CDR3 DNA: TGTGCCATCAGTGAGTACGCGGGAATCTACACCTTC
J gene: TRBJ2-7; clone size: -; D gene: -; V gene: TRBV6-6; CDR3 protein: CASSASASRGSYEQYF; CDR3 DNA: TGTGCCAGCAGCGCAAGCGCTAGCCGGGGCTCCTACGAGCAGTACTTC
J gene: TRBJ2-2; clone size: -; D gene: -; V gene: TRBV30; CDR3 protein: CAWSTGLHTGELFF; CDR3 DNA: TGTGCCTGGAGTACGGGGCTACACACCGGGGAGCTGTTTTTT
J gene: TRBJ2-5; clone size: -; D gene: -; V gene: TRBV29-1; CDR3 protein: CSVGGQGSQETQYF; CDR3 DNA: TGCAGCGTGGGGGGCCAGGGCTCACAAGAGACCCAGTACTTC
J gene: TRBJ1-1; clone size: few; D gene: -; V gene: TRBV29-1; CDR3 protein: CSGRARRQDTEAFF; CDR3 DNA: TGCAGCGGAAGGGCCCGGCGACAGGACACTGAAGCTTTCTTT
J gene: TRBJ2-2; clone size: many; D gene: TRBD2; V gene: TRBV2; CDR3 protein: CASSGSLGTRSSGELFF; CDR3 DNA: TGTGCCAGCAGTGGATCGCTTGGGACTAGGTCGTCCGGGGAGCTGTTTTTT
J gene: TRBJ1-2; clone size: -; D gene: -; V gene: TRBV5-1; CDR3 protein: CASSLGGPTDGYTF; CDR3 DNA: TGCGCCAGCAGCTTAGGAGGGCCCACGGATGGCTACACCTTC
J gene: TRBJ2-1; clone size: -; D gene: -; V gene: TRBV5-1; CDR3 protein: CASSLVDQDNEQFF; CDR3 DNA: TGCGCCAGCAGCTTGGTGGACCAAGACAATGAGCAGTTCTTC
J gene: TRBJ2-1; clone size: few; D gene: -; V gene: TRBV5-4; CDR3 protein: CASSLVHNEQFF; CDR3 DNA: TGTGCCAGCAGCTTGGTCCACAATGAGCAGTTCTTC
J gene: TRBJ2-1; clone size: -; D gene: -; V gene: TRBV29-1; CDR3 protein: CSVEGKAKNEQFF; CDR3 DNA: TGCAGCGTTGAAGGGAAAGCCAAGAATGAGCAGTTCTTC
J gene: TRBJ2-3; clone size: -; D gene: TRBD2; V gene: TRBV7-2; CDR3 protein: CASSFQHLSGADTQYF; CDR3 DNA: TGTGCCAGCAGCTTCCAGCATCTTAGCGGGGCAGATACGCAGTATTTT
J gene: TRBJ2-7; clone size: -; D gene: -; V gene: TRBV6-1; CDR3 protein: CASSSAYEQYF; CDR3 DNA: TGTGCCAGCAGTTCGGCCTACGAGCAGTACTTC
J gene: TRBJ2-5; clone size: -; D gene: -; V gene: TRBV5-6; CDR3 protein: CASTLGLRSETQYF; CDR3 DNA: TGTGCCAGCACGTTGGGGCTCAGGTCAGAGACCCAGTACTTC
J gene: TRBJ2-6; clone size: -; D gene: -; V gene: TRBV16; CDR3 protein: CASSQLSGANVLTF; CDR3 DNA: TGTGCCAGCAGCCAACTCTCTGGGGCCAACGTCCTGACTTTC
J gene: TRBJ1-4; clone size: -; D gene: -; V gene: TRBV5-1; CDR3 protein: CASTQGRGREKLFF; CDR3 DNA: TGCGCCAGCACCCAGGGGCGCGGGCGGGAAAAACTGTTTTTT
J gene: TRBJ2-7; clone size: -; D gene: -; V gene: TRBV10-3; CDR3 protein: CAISEFPDGEWEQYF; CDR3 DNA: TGTGCCATCAGTGAGTTTCCCGACGGCGAGTGGGAGCAGTACTTC
J gene: TRBJ2-3; clone size: -; D gene: TRBD2; V gene: TRBV7-6; CDR3 protein: CASSRLAGDRTDTQYF; CDR3 DNA: TGTGCCAGCAGCCGACTAGCGGGAGATCGTACAGATACGCAGTATTTT
J gene: TRBJ1-2; clone size: -; D gene: -; V gene: TRBV6-4; CDR3 protein: CASRAGPHYGYTF; CDR3 DNA: TGTGCCAGCAGAGCCGGGCCTCACTATGGCTACACCTTC
J gene: TRBJ2-3; clone size: -; D gene: -; V gene: TRBV5-1; CDR3 protein: CASSLEPLVTDTQYF; CDR3 DNA: TGCGCCAGCAGCTTGGAGCCCCTAGTCACGGATACGCAGTATTTT
J gene: TRBJ1-4; clone size: -; D gene: -; V gene: TRBV7-9; CDR3 protein: CASSSSTPEKLFF; CDR3 DNA: TGTGCCAGCAGCTCCTCTACCCCTGAAAAACTGTTTTTT
J gene: TRBJ1-2; clone size: -; D gene: TRBD1; V gene: TRBV6-5; CDR3 protein: CASSSGQTLNYGYTF; CDR3 DNA: TGTGCCAGCAGTTCGGGACAGACCCTTAACTATGGCTACACCTTC
J gene: TRBJ2-7; clone size: -; D gene: -; V gene: TRBV2; CDR3 protein: CASSRASLVDEQYF; CDR3 DNA: TGTGCCAGCAGTCGGGCTTCCCTGGTGGACGAGCAGTACTTC
J gene: TRBJ1-3; clone size: -; D gene: -; V gene: TRBV30; CDR3 protein: CAWSVSSSGNTIYF; CDR3 DNA: TGTGCCTGGAGTGTGAGTAGCTCTGGAAACACCATATATTTT
J gene: TRBJ1-2; clone size: -; D gene: TRBD1; V gene: TRBV4-1; CDR3 protein: CASSQGGQGAQWNYGYTF; CDR3 DNA: TGCGCCAGCAGCCAAGGGGGACAGGGGGCCCAGTGGAACTATGGCTACACCTTC
J gene: TRBJ2-1; clone size: -; D gene: -; V gene: TRBV11-3; CDR3 protein: CASGQRGYNEQFF; CDR3 DNA: TGTGCCAGCGGACAGCGGGGCTACAATGAGCAGTTCTTC
J gene: TRBJ1-3; clone size: -; D gene: -; V gene: TRBV5-1; CDR3 protein: CASRQDSGNTIYF; CDR3 DNA: TGCGCCAGCCGACAGGACTCTGGAAACACCATATATTTT
J gene: TRBJ2-3; clone size: -; D gene: -; V gene: TRBV9; CDR3 protein: CASSVDKDTQYF; CDR3 DNA: TGTGCCAGCAGCGTAGATAAGGATACGCAGTATTTT
J gene: TRBJ1-1; clone size: -; D gene: -; V gene: TRBV14; CDR3 protein: CASSKQWGTEAFF; CDR3 DNA: TGTGCCAGCAGCAAACAATGGGGTACCGAAGCTTTCTTT
J gene: TRBJ2-2; clone size: -; D gene: TRBD2; V gene: TRBV5-4; CDR3 protein: CASSRTSGRSAGELFF; CDR3 DNA: TGTGCCAGCAGCCGCACTAGCGGGAGATCCGCCGGGGAGCTGTTTTTT
J gene: TRBJ2-7; clone size: -; D gene: TRBD1; V gene: TRBV5-1; CDR3 protein: CASSGLGADRGYEQYF; CDR3 DNA: TGCGCCAGCAGCGGCCTTGGGGCCGACAGGGGATACGAGCAGTACTTC
J gene: TRBJ2-1; clone size: -; D gene: TRBD2; V gene: TRBV19; CDR3 protein: CASSIMSGRAAHEQFF; CDR3 DNA: TGTGCCAGTAGTATAATGAGCGGGAGGGCCGCCCATGAGCAGTTCTTC
J gene: TRBJ2-1; clone size: -; D gene: TRBD2; V gene: TRBV19; CDR3 protein: CASSEVRGGGSGSHYNEQFF; CDR3 DNA: TGTGCCAGTAGTGAGGTCCGGGGTGGAGGTAGCGGGAGTCACTACAATGAGCAGTTCTTC
J gene: TRBJ2-1; clone size: few; D gene: -; V gene: TRBV5-4; CDR3 protein: CASSLPESSYNEQFF; CDR3 DNA: TGTGCCAGCAGCTTGCCGGAAAGCTCCTACAATGAGCAGTTCTTC
J gene: TRBJ2-3; clone size: many; D gene: TRBD2; V gene: TRBV6-6; CDR3 protein: CASSPHVSGRDTQYF; CDR3 DNA: TGTGCCAGCAGTCCCCATGTTAGCGGGCGAGATACGCAGTATTTT
J gene: TRBJ1-1; clone size: -; D gene: TRBD1; V gene: TRBV6-5; CDR3 protein: CASNRGIGAFF; CDR3 DNA: TGTGCCAGCAACAGGGGGATTGGTGCTTTCTTT
J gene: TRBJ1-1; clone size: -; D gene: -; V gene: TRBV28; CDR3 protein: CASSSQVAEAFF; CDR3 DNA: TGTGCCAGCAGTTCCCAGGTTGCTGAAGCTTTCTTT
J gene: TRBJ2-6; clone size: -; D gene: -; V gene: TRBV15; CDR3 protein: CATSRDPRGTGANVLTF; CDR3 DNA: TGTGCCACCAGCAGAGATCCCCGGGGGACGGGGGCCAACGTCCTGACTTTC
J gene: TRBJ1-1; clone size: -; D gene: -; V gene: TRBV5-1; CDR3 protein: CASSLLGANTEAFF; CDR3 DNA: TGCGCCAGCAGCTTGCTGGGGGCCAACACTGAAGCTTTCTTT
J gene: TRBJ2-1; clone size: -; D gene: -; V gene: TRBV18; CDR3 protein: CASSLSDSSYNEQFF; CDR3 DNA: TGTGCCAGCTCACTATCGGACAGCTCCTACAATGAGCAGTTCTTC
J gene: TRBJ2-1; clone size: -; D gene: -; V gene: TRBV25-1; CDR3 protein: CASSARSSYNEQFF; CDR3 DNA: TGTGCCAGCAGTGCCCGGAGCTCCTACAATGAGCAGTTCTTC
J gene: TRBJ1-3; clone size: -; D gene: -; V gene: TRBV1; CDR3 protein: CTSSQDWGRSGNTIYF; CDR3 DNA: TGCACCAGCAGCCAAGATTGGGGGAGATCTGGAAACACCATATATTTT
J gene: TRBJ2-5; clone size: -; D gene: -; V gene: TRBV2; CDR3 protein: CASSEGKKTQYF; CDR3 DNA: TGTGCCAGCAGTGAAGGAAAGAAGACCCAGTACTTC
J gene: TRBJ2-2; clone size: few; D gene: TRBD1; V gene: TRBV2; CDR3 protein: CASMGGQGATGELFF; CDR3 DNA: TGTGCCAGCATGGGGGGACAGGGGGCTACCGGGGAGCTGTTTTTT
J gene: TRBJ1-4; clone size: -; D gene: -; V gene: TRBV7-2; CDR3 protein: CASTRGGIEKLFF; CDR3 DNA: TGTGCCAGCACTCGAGGAGGGATTGAAAAACTGTTTTTT
J gene: TRBJ1-1; clone size: -; D gene: -; V gene: TRBV4-2; CDR3 protein: CASSGGGNTEAFF; CDR3 DNA: TGTGCCAGCAGTGGGGGGGGAAACACTGAAGCTTTCTTT
J gene: TRBJ1-3; clone size: -; D gene: TRBD1; V gene: TRBV10-1; CDR3 protein: CASSPGQGLLPIYF; CDR3 DNA: TGCGCCAGCAGTCCGGGACAGGGCCTTCTTCCCATATATTTT
J gene: TRBJ2-3; clone size: -; D gene: -; V gene: TRBV6-5; CDR3 protein: CASSFNAPGTDTQYF; CDR3 DNA: TGTGCCAGCAGTTTTAATGCCCCGGGGACAGATACGCAGTATTTT
J gene: TRBJ2-2; clone size: -; D gene: -; V gene: TRBV9; CDR3 protein: CASSTGQPNTGELFF; CDR3 DNA: TGTGCCAGCAGCACGGGCCAGCCGAACACCGGGGAGCTGTTTTTT
J gene: TRBJ2-2; clone size: -; D gene: -; V gene: TRBV9; CDR3 protein: CASSYRGPTGELFF; CDR3 DNA: TGTGCCAGCAGCTACCGGGGGCCGACCGGGGAGCTGTTTTTT
J gene: TRBJ2-7; clone size: -; D gene: -; V gene: TRBV7-8; CDR3 protein: CASSLAGIAEPYEQYF; CDR3 DNA: TGTGCCAGCAGCTTAGCGGGGATAGCGGAACCCTACGAGCAGTACTTC
J gene: TRBJ2-4; clone size: -; D gene: TRBD2; V gene: TRBV4-1; CDR3 protein: CASSQGLAGGRAKNIQYF; CDR3 DNA: TGCGCCAGCAGCCAGGGACTAGCGGGAGGGCGGGCCAAAAACATTCAGTACTTC
J gene: TRBJ2-1; clone size: once; D gene: -; V gene: TRBV6-4; CDR3 protein: CATVTRSTGWEVFF; CDR3 DNA: TGTGCCACCGTCACCCGCTCCACAGGGTGGGAGGTGTTCTTC
J gene: TRBJ1-2; clone size: -; D gene: -; V gene: TRBV2; CDR3 protein: CASSVGSVQTRYGYTF; CDR3 DNA: TGTGCCAGCAGTGTCGGGTCGGTCCAAACCCGCTATGGCTACACCTTC
J gene: TRBJ2-2; clone size: -; D gene: TRBD1; V gene: TRBV29-1; CDR3 protein: CSTPGGQGYGELFF; CDR3 DNA: TGCAGCACCCCTGGGGGACAGGGTTATGGGGAGCTGTTTTTT
J gene: TRBJ2-4; clone size: -; D gene: TRBD2; V gene: TRBV7-2; CDR3 protein: CASSSHSSGAKNIQYF; CDR3 DNA: TGTGCCAGCAGCTCTCATTCTAGCGGAGCCAAAAACATTCAGTACTTC